What follows describes a single TCR beta chain. The data were produced by immunoSEQ multiplex PCR, yet TCRdb's version contains in-frame clones alone and is incomplete. The data hold under 150,000 clones, with approximately 83% observed a single time. The data were taken from a study of blood T cell repertoires in COVID-19. The wider study: Acute and convalescent COVID-19 specimens originated in the United States, Italy and Spain.

V trimming: 6 bases; J trimming: 6 bases; junction bases outside the gene matches: 8. This CDR3 comprises 14 residues. Germline CDR1 SEHNR, CDR2 FQNEAQ (reference sequence). V usage is TRBV7-9 and J usage is TRBJ2-7, with 10 positions matching TRBD2. The source of this sequence is a woman between 50 and 59 years old who had recovered from COVID-19. Sequencing was carried out using peripheral blood. As DNA, the CDR3 is TGTGCCAGCAGACCTCTAGCGGGAGTCCTCGAGCAGTACTTC. Translated: CASRPLAGVLEQYF.